These 27 T cell receptor beta chains were all obtained from the same sample, sequenced in a study of CD8 T cells in Susac syndrome. About 0.5 to 1 ug RNA was reverse transcribed with random hexamers. TCRdb independently ran MiXCR on the immunoSEQ multiplex PCR reads; one entry per CDR3 protein. The sample lists 170,000 or so distinct CDR3 sequences, roughly 94% occurring once. Sequencing was carried out using CD4+ T cells from PBMCs. The receptors originated from a human donor with Susac syndrome.

The chain joins TRBV20-1 to TRBJ1-1; the D is unclear. V lost 2 bases and J 1 base, leaving 8 bases between the germline ends. Germline CDR1 is DFQATT and CDR2 is SNEGSKA (reference sequence). The CDR3 extends over 13 amino acids. The CDR3 nucleotides are TGCAGTGCTAGATCGACGGGGAACACTGAAGCTTTCTTT. It specifies CSARSTGNTEAFF.

This clonotype was detected once. The chain employs TRBV5-1 and TRBJ2-7; no firm D call. The germline V gene encodes CDR1 SGHRS and CDR2 YFSETQ. This CDR3 is built from 13 residues. The V and J ends lost 0 bases and 1 base respectively, with 5 bases between them. CDR3 amino acids: CASSLDGSYEQYF. Here the CDR3 DNA reads TGCGCCAGCAGCTTGGATGGATCCTACGAGCAGTACTTC.

Remarks on this clonotype: Sequence at one end of the junction differs from germline and may be a read error. This chain links TRBV20-1 with TRBJ2-2, with 8 positions matching TRBD1. Per germline, CDR1 DFQATT and CDR2 SNEGSKA (reference sequence). The CDR3 has 14 residues. For the CDR3, the DNA is TGCAGTGCTCCGGGACAGGAGAACACCGGGGAGCTGTCTTTT. This translates into CSAPGQENTGELSF.

This chain joins TRBV30 and TRBJ2-2; 16 bases agree with TRBD2. V lost 5 bases to trimming and J lost 3 bases; unmatched junction nucleotides: 3. CDR3 length: 16 amino acids. CDR1 and CDR2 from the germline V gene are GTSNPN and SVGIG (reference sequence). The CDR3 sequence: CAWGTSGRADTGELFF. In nucleotides, the CDR3 is TGTGCCTGGGGGACTAGCGGGAGGGCGGACACCGGGGAGCTGTTTTTT.

The chain employs TRBV20-1 and TRBJ1-2, with TRBD1 matching 7 bases. The CDR3 consists of 13 residues. J lost 6 bases, V lost 3 bases, and 7 bases had no gene match. Germline V lookup: CDR1 DFQATT, CDR2 SNEGSKA (reference sequence). CDR3 DNA: TGCAGTGCTAGGTCCCGACAGGGACATGGCTACACCTTC. Amino acids: CSARSRQGHGYTF.

The V and J genes are TRBV3-1 and TRBJ2-5; D might be TRBD2 (6 bases). V shed 1 base and J shed 5 bases, with 23 bases lying between them. The CDR3 totals 18 residues. Germline CDR1 and CDR2: LGHDT and YNNKEL (reference sequence). The CDR3 protein is CASSQVPTSPTREETQYF. CDR3 nucleotides: TGTGCCAGCAGCCAAGTCCCCACTAGCCCTACGAGGGAGGAGACCCAGTACTTC.

The chain employs TRBV11-2 and TRBJ2-1; D is ambiguous. Germline values: CDR1 SGHAT, CDR2 FQNNGV. V was trimmed by 4 bases and J by 8 bases, leaving 6 bases between them. This CDR3 is 11 amino acids long. Here the CDR3 DNA reads TGTGCCAGCAGCTGGAATGATGAGCAGTTCTTC. This translates into CASSWNDEQFF.

This rearrangement joins TRBV6-2 or TRBV6-3 to TRBJ2-7; 9 bases line up with TRBD1. CDR3 length equals 15 residues. The germline CDR1 and CDR2 sequences are MNHEY and SVGEGT. After removal of 4 bases from V and 3 bases from J, the junction contained 7 bases not matched to a gene. CDR3 in DNA: TGTGCCAGCAGTTCCGCCGGGACAGGGCTCTACGAGCAGTACTTC. It encodes CASSSAGTGLYEQYF.

This CDR3 reads CAISDRRTYTEAFF. The CDR3 nucleotides are TGTGCCATCAGTGATAGGAGGACGTACACTGAAGCTTTCTTT. The chain uses TRBV10-3 and TRBJ1-1, with D hard to call. Germline V gene sequence: CDR1 ENHRY, CDR2 SYGVKD. The length of the CDR3 is 14 residues. The V end was cut by 3 bases, the J end by 3 bases, with 11 bases between.

The chain has TRBV7-2 and TRBJ1-2; 9 bases map to TRBD1. CDR1 SGHTA and CDR2 FQGNSA come from the germline V gene. This CDR3 has 18 residues. Trimming at V came to 6 bases and at J to 0 bases, leaving 14 bases not matched to a gene. Here the CDR3 reads CASSLNRGLRYSNYGYTF. CDR3 DNA sequence: TGTGCCAGCAGTTTAAACAGGGGGCTCCGATATTCTAACTATGGCTACACCTTC.

J is TRBJ1-1 and V is TRBV4-3; D is possibly TRBD1 (5 bases). The V end lost 0 bases, the J end lost 3 bases, and 8 bases lay between the germline ends. The CDR3 extends over 14 amino acids. CDR1 is LGHNA and CDR2 is YSLEER in the germline V gene. The CDR3 bases are TGCGCCAGCAGCCAAGAGAACAGGTACACTGAAGCTTTCTTT. This encodes CASSQENRYTEAFF.

V is TRBV12-3 or TRBV12-4 and J is TRBJ1-1; 9 bases agree with TRBD1. CDR3 length: 15 residues. Losses at the gene ends were 4 bases for V and 4 bases for J; bases not matched to a gene: 7. CDR3 region: CASSSGTGLGTEAFF. Here the CDR3 DNA reads TGTGCCAGCAGTTCCGGGACAGGGCTGGGCACTGAAGCTTTCTTT.

This CDR3 is CAIGRDDSYEQYF. DNA for the CDR3: TGTGCCATCGGGAGGGACGATTCCTACGAGCAGTACTTC. The J gene is TRBJ2-7, the V gene TRBV10-3; 7 nucleotides line up with TRBD2. The CDR3 spans 13 residues. V shed 8 bases, J shed 1 base, and the junction held 5 bases outside the gene matches. The V gene's germline CDR1 is ENHRY and CDR2 SYGVKD.

The J gene is TRBJ1-1, the V gene TRBV28; a possible D gene is TRBD1 (5 bases). CDR1 is MDHEN and CDR2 is SYDVKM in the germline V gene. CDR3 length equals 12 residues. V lost 10 bases to trimming and J lost 1 base, with 10 bases between them. In nucleotides, the CDR3 is TGTGCCACCCAGGGTCAGAACACTGAAGCTTTCTTT. This encodes CATQGQNTEAFF.

The chain employs TRBV15 and TRBJ2-2, with 8 bases lining up with TRBD2. Unmatched junction bases numbered 6, after V lost 5 bases and J lost 4 bases. This CDR3 is 15 amino acids long. Germline V CDR1 and CDR2: LNHNV, YYDKDF (reference sequence). DNA of the CDR3: TGTGCCACCAGCCCGGCGGGGGGCGTCACCGGGGAGCTGTTTTTT. It codes for CATSPAGGVTGELFF. Full variable domain (remainder filled in from reference TRBV15 and TRBJ2-2): DAMVIQNPRYQVTQFGKPVTLSCSQTLNHNVMYWYQQKSSQAPKLLFHYYDKDFNNEADTPDNFQSRRPNTSFCFLDIRSPGLGDTAMYLCATSPAGGVTGELFFGEGSRLTVL.

CDR3 sequence (DNA): TGTGCCAGCAGCTCGGGACTACCCTACAATGAGCAGTTCTTC. Its protein is CASSSGLPYNEQFF. The chain joins TRBV7-2 to TRBJ2-1; TRBD2 agrees at 7 bases. Trimming removed 4 bases from V and 2 bases from J; junction bases left unmatched: 2. CDR3 size: 14 residues. The germline CDR1 and CDR2 sequences are SGHTA and FQGNSA.

This chain links TRBV30 with TRBJ1-1, with D unclear. The V and J ends lost 0 bases and 0 bases respectively, with 5 bases between them. The germline V gene has CDR1 GTSNPN and CDR2 SVGIG (reference sequence). The CDR3 is made up of 13 amino acids. CDR3 sequence: CAWSVAVNTEAFF. CDR3 nucleotide sequence: TGTGCCTGGAGTGTAGCGGTGAACACTGAAGCTTTCTTT.

The chain uses TRBV25-1 and TRBJ1-5, with a weak D call TRBD1 (6 bases). Germline CDR1 reads MGHDK; CDR2 reads SYGVNS. Between the trimmed V and J ends, which lost 5 bases and 7 bases, there was a span of 12 bases. This CDR3 comprises 13 residues. The CDR3 DNA is TGTGCCAGCAGTAAACAGGGTAACCAGCCCCAGCATTTT. This gives the protein CASSKQGNQPQHF.

This chain links TRBV5-1 with TRBJ2-3; no definite D call. CDR3 length: 16 amino acids. Per germline, CDR1 SGHRS and CDR2 YFSETQ. The V gene lost 2 bases and the J gene lost 0 bases, with 13 bases spanning the gap. In DNA form, the CDR3 reads TGCGCCAGCAGCTTTTCTGGCGGTCCTAGCACAGATACGCAGTATTTT. Protein: CASSFSGGPSTDTQYF.

The chain carries TRBV19 and TRBJ1-1, with a possible D match to TRBD1 (5 bases). CDR3 length: 13 residues. V was cut by 1 base and J by 13 bases, with 16 bases left in between. Looked up from germline, CDR1 is LNHDA and CDR2 is SQIVND (reference sequence). CDR3 loop: CASSIGQLYAVFF. The CDR3 nucleotides are TGTGCCAGTAGTATAGGACAGTTATACGCTGTTTTCTTT. The entire variable domain, with the rest obtained from reference TRBV19 and TRBJ1-1, is as follows: DGGITQSPKYLFRKEGQNVTLSCEQNLNHDAMYWYRQDPGQGLRLIYYSQIVNDFQKGDIAEGYSVSREKKESFPLTVTSAQKNPTAFYLCASSIGQLYAVFFGQGTRLTVV.

The chain is built from TRBV6-6 and TRBJ2-1; TRBD2 matches 9 bases. This CDR3 has 15 residues. The junction had 14 bases not matched to a gene; V was cut back by 5 bases and J by 12 bases. Germline CDR1 and CDR2: MNHNY and SVGAGI (reference sequence). In DNA, the CDR3 is TGTGCCAGCAGTCCAACCCGGACTAGCGTGAGGGGGCAGTTCTTC. This codes for CASSPTRTSVRGQFF.

The CDR3 sequence: CASSDARRNTEAFF. DNA of the CDR3: TGTGCCAGCAGTGACGCGAGGAGGAACACTGAAGCTTTCTTT. The chain couples TRBV12-3 or TRBV12-4 to TRBJ1-1; D is uncertain. The CDR3 is 14 amino acids. Trimming left V 5 bases short and J 1 base short, with 11 bases between.

The CDR3 loop reads CASSTIASNTGELFF. DNA for the CDR3: TGTGCCAGCAGTACCATAGCGTCGAACACCGGGGAGCTGTTTTTT. V gene TRBV12-3 or TRBV12-4 combines with J gene TRBJ2-2, with D possibly matching TRBD2 (5 bases). The CDR3 covers 15 residues. Trimming took 5 bases from V and 0 from J, leaving 10 bases between them.

The genes are TRBV20-1 and TRBJ2-3, with a tentative D call TRBD2 (7 bases). Germline V lookup: CDR1 DFQATT, CDR2 SNEGSKA (reference sequence). V shed 5 bases and J shed 3 bases, with 15 bases lying between them. This CDR3 spans 14 amino acids. For the CDR3, the DNA is TGCAGTGCTCCAAGGGGGGGGAGGACAGATACGCAGTATTTT. Translated: CSAPRGGRTDTQYF.

V gene TRBV5-6 combines with J gene TRBJ2-5, with D perhaps TRBD1 (6 bases). Germline values: CDR1 SGHDT, CDR2 YYEEEE. V shed 4 bases and J shed 5 bases, with 12 bases lying between them. CDR3 length: 13 amino acids. CDR3 nucleotides: TGTGCCAGCAGCACCGGACAGCGGGAGACCCAGTACTTC. It codes for CASSTGQRETQYF.

The V gene is TRBV28, the J gene TRBJ2-1; TRBD2 agrees at 10 bases. CDR3 length: 15 amino acids. Trimming cost V 3 bases and J 2 bases; bases outside gene matches: 1. CDR1 and CDR2 (germline): MDHEN, SYDVKM. CDR3: CASSFGLAAYNEQFF. DNA for the CDR3: TGTGCCAGCAGTTTCGGACTAGCGGCCTACAATGAGCAGTTCTTC.

The chain recombines TRBV28 with TRBJ2-5; 8 bases map to TRBD1. Germline assignment: CDR1 MDHEN and CDR2 SYDVKM. Trimming removed 6 bases from V and 4 bases from J; junction bases left unmatched: 4. The length of the CDR3 is 13 residues. The CDR3 reads CASSRQGPETQYF. The CDR3 DNA sequence: TGTGCCAGCAGCCGACAGGGGCCAGAGACCCAGTACTTC.